The rows below give T cell receptor beta chains drawn from one sample of a study of CD8+CD57+ T cells in acquired aplastic anemia. TCRdb re-called the reads with MiXCR, one entry per CDR3 protein. The table shows just over 150,000 distinct CDR3 sequences, with 48% occurring only once. Material: sorted CD4+, CD8+, or CD8+CD57+ T cells (not recorded which) from PBMCs. Source of these receptors: a human donor with aplastic anemia. Each CDR3 is given with its conserved first and last residue. Each record gives: CDR3 DNA, CDR3 protein, J gene, clone size, V gene, D gene. The D gene is left open where the match is weak. Clone size appears in some rows only: once, few, many, or a class for an expanded clone.

TGTGCCAGTAGTACAGGGGGCGATCAGCCCCAGCATTTT CASSTGGDQPQHF TRBJ1-5 NA TRBV19 TRBD1
TGTGCCAGCAGCTTTCGTCCCGGGACAGCTTCCTACAATGAGCAGTTCTTC CASSFRPGTASYNEQFF TRBJ2-1 NA TRBV11-1 TRBD1
TGCAGTGCTAGAGGGGGTTGGGGTAGTTCACCCCTCCACTTT CSARGGWGSSPLHF TRBJ1-6 NA TRBV20-1 NA
TGTGCCAGCAGCCCCCGGACGAGGAGCTCCTACGAGCAGTACTTC CASSPRTRSSYEQYF TRBJ2-7 many TRBV9 NA
TGTGCCAGTAGTATGGCACTGAACTACGAGCAGTACTTC CASSMALNYEQYF TRBJ2-7 many TRBV19 NA
TGTGCCAGTAGTCGGAGGGGATCGTGGGAGACCCAGTACTTC CASSRRGSWETQYF TRBJ2-5 few TRBV19 NA
TGTGCCAGTAGTATGGGACGTGACGCTAACTATGGCTACACCTTC CASSMGRDANYGYTF TRBJ1-2 many TRBV19 NA
TGTGCCAGCAGCTCACTCAGGGGGGATACGCAGTATTTT CASSSLRGDTQYF TRBJ2-3 many TRBV7-2 TRBD1
TGTGCCAGCAGCTTTGCTGAGGAGCAGTACTTC CASSFAEEQYF TRBJ2-7 NA TRBV7-9 NA
TGTGCCAGCGGAAAGGACAACTCCTACGAGCAGTACTTC CASGKDNSYEQYF TRBJ2-7 many TRBV11-2 NA
TGTGCCAGCAGTGACCAAGCCTACCATGAAAAACTGTTTTTT CASSDQAYHEKLFF TRBJ1-4 many TRBV25-1 NA
TGCGGCTTCGGGAGACTAGTTCGCTACAATGAGCAGTTCTTC CGFGRLVRYNEQFF TRBJ2-1 NA TRBV29-1 NA
TGCAGTGCTAGAGATCAGGAGCAAGAGACCCAGTACTTC CSARDQEQETQYF TRBJ2-5 NA TRBV20-1 NA
TGTGCCAGTAGCCGACTAGTCGCCTACAATGAGCAGTTCTTC CASSRLVAYNEQFF TRBJ2-1 many TRBV19 NA
TGTGCCAGCAGCCAGTATCTAGCGGGAGTACGGTCCTACGAGCAGTACTTC CASSQYLAGVRSYEQYF TRBJ2-7 many TRBV4-2 TRBD2
TGTGCCAGCAGTTTAGGACTAGCGGGAGTGCTTGAGCAGTTCTTC CASSLGLAGVLEQFF TRBJ2-1 many TRBV12-3/TRBV12-4 TRBD2
TGTGCCAGCAGCCCGCCCGGAGGACAGAGATACGAGCAGTACTTC CASSPPGGQRYEQYF TRBJ2-7 NA TRBV5-4 NA
TGCGCCAGCAGTGAGGCAGGGAGTGACTACAATGAGCAGTTCTTC CASSEAGSDYNEQFF TRBJ2-1 few TRBV10-1 NA
TGTGCCAGCAGCCCTTCCGACGAGGGCGGCTCCTACGAGCAGTACTTC CASSPSDEGGSYEQYF TRBJ2-7 NA TRBV9 NA
TGTGCCAGTAGGGTCGTACTACCGAACACCGGGGAGCTGTTTTTT CASRVVLPNTGELFF TRBJ2-2 NA TRBV19 NA
TGTGCCAGCAGTTACGCGACCCCGGACCCAGCCTACGAGCAGTACTTC CASSYATPDPAYEQYF TRBJ2-7 NA TRBV6-7 NA
TGTGCCAGCAGCGAGCGGCTTTCCTACGAGCAGTACTTC CASSERLSYEQYF TRBJ2-7 NA TRBV7-9 NA
TGTGCCAGCAGTGAAGCGGGCGGGGCATCCTACAATGAGCAGTTCTTC CASSEAGGASYNEQFF TRBJ2-1 many TRBV2 NA
TGTGCCAGCAGCATCTACAATCAGCCCCAGCATTTT CASSIYNQPQHF TRBJ1-5 many TRBV5-4 NA
TGTGCCAGCAGTGAGTCAATGGTGACTGAAGCTTTCTTT CASSESMVTEAFF TRBJ1-1 NA TRBV25-1 NA
TGTGCCAGCGGTGAGGCCCGGGCAGACTACTCTGGGGCCAACGTCCTGACTTTC CASGEARADYSGANVLTF TRBJ2-6 NA TRBV2 NA
TGTGCCAGCAGCGTAAATGGACGGTGGGACACTGAAGCTTTCTTT CASSVNGRWDTEAFF TRBJ1-1 once TRBV9 NA
TGTGCCAGCTCACCTCGGACTAATATTAACTATGGCTACACCTTC CASSPRTNINYGYTF TRBJ1-2 NA TRBV18 NA
TGTGCCAGCAGCCATCCCCGTGGGACTTACAACCTCGGCGAGCAGTACTTC CASSHPRGTYNLGEQYF TRBJ2-7 few TRBV3-1 NA